This T cell receptor (beta chain) was retrieved from a study of a mutant IDH1 vaccine in newly diagnosed glioma. Study at large: Previous treatment comprised radiotherapy, temozolomide, or both, mostly both.

With regard to this clone: The antigen is unknown.

Time point noted: week 47, end of study. One vaccine dose held 300 ug of mutant IDH1 20-mer peptide and came with topical imiquimod. The CDR3 has 15 amino acids. The germline V and J ends were trimmed by 4 bases and 4 bases, with 11 bases remaining between them. Germline V lookup: CDR1 MDHEN, CDR2 SYDVKM. Profiled with immunoSEQ multiplex PCR; TCRdb holds only in-frame clones, not every one. This sample has 60,000 to 70,000 clones, with around 83% found just once. The sample consisted of PBMCs, taken from a glioma patient whose treatment included an IDH1 peptide vaccine. The genes are TRBV28 and TRBJ1-6; perhaps TRBD1 as D (6 bases). This receptor was obtained from a young man with glioma. CDR3 DNA: TGTGCCAGCAGTTCAAGGGGGACTTATAATTCACCCCTCCACTTT. Translation gives CASSSRGTYNSPLHF.